Listed below are T cell receptor beta chains from one sample, sequenced in a study of Graves' ophthalmopathy and Graves' hyperthyroidism. MiXCR, run by TCRdb on the multiplex PCR reads, gives a single entry per CDR3 protein. The table lists 580,000 or so distinct CDR3 sequences, 39% of them singletons, with about 4% in the top ten. The sequencing sample was made of peripheral blood or thyroid tissue (not recorded which). These receptors came from an adult man with Graves' hyperthyroidism. Each CDR3 is given with its conserved first and last residue. A D gene is named only where the DNA matches it firmly. The size field is filled for only some rows; it gives once, few, many or a size class.

TRBJ1-6 | TRBV5-4 | many | NA | CASSLVGVGGSPLHF | TGTGCCAGCAGCTTGGTGGGGGTAGGCGGTTCACCCCTCCACTTT
TRBJ2-2 | TRBV7-2 | NA | NA | CASPRTENTGELFF | TGTGCCAGCCCTCGGACGGAGAACACCGGGGAGCTGTTTTTT
TRBJ1-5 | TRBV19 | many | NA | CASSALDGRNQPQHF | TGTGCCAGTAGTGCCCTCGATGGTAGGAATCAGCCCCAGCATTTT
TRBJ2-7 | TRBV20-1 | NA | TRBD2 | CSARAGGEGDVEQYF | TGCAGTGCTAGGGCGGGGGGAGAGGGGGATGTTGAGCAGTACTTC
TRBJ1-1 | TRBV25-1 | NA | NA | CASSERGGGTEAFF | TGTGCCAGCAGCGAACGAGGCGGCGGGACTGAAGCTTTCTTT
TRBJ1-2 | TRBV2 | NA | NA | CTSSEAQGWDYGYTF | TGTACCAGCAGTGAAGCCCAAGGTTGGGACTATGGCTACACCTTC
TRBJ2-5 | TRBV7-7 | NA | NA | CASSLSPDQNF | TGTGCTAGCAGCTTAAGTCCTGACCAGAACTTC
TRBJ2-5 | TRBV25-1 | NA | NA | CASSTVPGSDAQETQYF | TGTGCCAGCAGCACGGTCCCGGGGTCCGACGCCCAGGAGACCCAGTACTTC
TRBJ1-5 | TRBV4-2 | NA | TRBD1 | CASSQDVTGVNSNQPQHF | TGTGCCAGCAGCCAAGATGTGACAGGGGTGAATAGCAATCAGCCCCAGCATTTT
TRBJ1-1 | TRBV7-8 | many | NA | CASSALWATEAFF | TGTGCCAGCAGCGCTCTTTGGGCCACTGAAGCTTTCTTT
TRBJ1-2 | TRBV5-1 | NA | TRBD1 | CASSLGQGRYGYTF | TGTGCCAGCAGCTTGGGACAGGGAAGATATGGCTACACCTTC
TRBJ1-3 | TRBV2 | NA | NA | CASSEVTGNTIYF | TGTGCCAGCAGTGAAGTCACTGGAAACACCATATATTTT
TRBJ2-7 | TRBV24-1 | NA | NA | CATSDTTGTGHEQYF | TGTGCCACCAGTGATACAACCGGTACAGGGCACGAGCAGTACTTC
TRBJ2-5 | TRBV12-3/TRBV12-4 | NA | NA | CASSYNPWDPTDKETQYF | TGTGCCAGCAGTTACAACCCGTGGGACCCCACGGATAAAGAGACCCAGTACTTC
TRBJ2-2 | TRBV2 | few | NA | CASSGRPPRTGELFF | TGTGCCAGCAGTGGAAGACCGCCGAGGACCGGGGAGCTGTTTTTT
TRBJ1-4 | TRBV5-1 | many | NA | CASSSSGRVEKLFF | TGCGCCAGCAGCTCGTCGGGTAGGGTTGAAAAACTGTTTTTT
TRBJ1-1 | TRBV6-5 | many | TRBD1 | CASSYSGTGVRRLDTEAFF | TGTGCCAGCAGTTACTCAGGGACAGGGGTTCGACGGTTGGACACTGAAGCTTTCTTT
TRBJ1-1 | TRBV9 | NA | NA | CASSFRQFGQNTEAFF | TGTGCCAGCAGTTTCCGACAGTTCGGACAGAACACTGAAGCTTTCTTT
TRBJ1-2 | TRBV20-1 | many | TRBD1 | CSAPGTGVDYGYTF | TGCAGTGCACCCGGGACAGGAGTAGACTATGGCTACACCTTC
TRBJ2-3 | TRBV2 | NA | TRBD2 | CASNSGRTADTQYF | TGTGCCAGCAATAGCGGGAGGACTGCAGATACGCAGTATTTT
TRBJ2-3 | TRBV4-2 | NA | NA | CASKQDSSTDTQYF | TGTGCCAGCAAGCAGGACTCCAGCACAGATACGCAGTATTTT
TRBJ1-2 | TRBV7-9 | NA | NA | CASSILTGGNNYGYTF | TGTGCCAGCAGCATTCTGACAGGCGGCAATAACTATGGCTACACCTTC
TRBJ2-5 | TRBV2 | few | NA | CASPGERRGGETQYF | TGTGCCAGCCCGGGGGAGCGGAGAGGGGGAGAGACCCAGTACTTC
TRBJ2-2 | TRBV11-3 | NA | TRBD1 | CASSLDRQGAAGTGELFF | TGTGCCAGCAGCTTAGATCGGCAGGGGGCAGCGGGCACCGGGGAGCTGTTTTTT
TRBJ2-2 | TRBV4-1 | few | TRBD2 | CASSQRGYLAGDGTGELFF | TGCGCCAGCAGCCAGAGGGGATATCTAGCGGGAGACGGAACCGGGGAGCTGTTTTTT
TRBJ2-2 | TRBV4-1 | NA | NA | CASSQGAVGTGELFF | TGCGCCAGCAGCCAAGGGGCGGTGGGGACCGGGGAGCTGTTTTTT
TRBJ2-1 | TRBV19 | NA | TRBD2 | CASSIRQISGSSYNEQFF | TGTGCCAGTAGTATACGACAGATTAGCGGGAGTTCCTACAATGAGCAGTTCTTC
TRBJ2-7 | TRBV7-8 | NA | TRBD2 | CASSGTRTGEQYF | TGTGCCAGCAGCGGGACTAGGACGGGCGAGCAGTACTTC
TRBJ2-5 | TRBV29-1 | NA | TRBD1 | CSVERPRQGVVAETQYF | TGCAGCGTTGAAAGGCCCAGACAGGGGGTAGTGGCCGAGACCCAGTACTTC
TRBJ2-7 | TRBV29-1 | NA | TRBD2 | CSAKRASGSHEQYF | TGCAGTGCTAAGAGGGCTAGCGGGAGCCACGAGCAGTACTTC
TRBJ2-2 | TRBV5-8 | many | NA | CASSPDRYETGELFF | TGTGCCAGCAGCCCCGACAGATATGAGACCGGGGAGCTGTTTTTT
TRBJ2-3 | TRBV24-1 | NA | NA | CATSSRDSHNEQYF | TGTGCCACCAGTTCCCGGGACTCTCACAATGAGCAGTATTTT
TRBJ2-2 | TRBV20-1 | many | NA | CSARGGPGGTGELFF | TGCAGTGCTAGAGGGGGGCCTGGGGGCACCGGGGAGCTGTTTTTT
TRBJ1-4 | TRBV12-5 | NA | NA | CASGLVPEWGEKLFF | TGTGCTAGTGGTTTGGTACCCGAATGGGGTGAAAAACTGTTTTTT
TRBJ2-3 | TRBV19 | NA | TRBD2 | CASSFSGTTSNEQYF | TGTGCCAGTAGTTTCTCCGGGACTACATCGAATGAGCAGTATTTT
TRBJ2-7 | TRBV12-3/TRBV12-4 | NA | TRBD1 | CASSLTGTEYEQYF | TGTGCCAGCAGTCTGACAGGGACGGAATACGAGCAGTACTTC
TRBJ1-1 | TRBV2 | NA | NA | CASSRWTASTEAFF | TGTGCCAGCAGCCGTTGGACAGCTTCCACTGAAGCTTTCTTT
TRBJ1-3 | TRBV29-1 | many | NA | CSVEEPQGFGNTIYF | TGCAGCGTTGAAGAGCCTCAGGGCTTTGGAAACACCATATATTTT
TRBJ2-5 | TRBV20-1 | many | TRBD2 | CSAPRTSGSQETQYF | TGCAGTGCTCCACGGACTAGCGGGAGTCAAGAGACCCAGTACTTC
TRBJ2-1 | TRBV24-1 | once | NA | CATSEGDSFSYSEQFF | TGTGCCACCAGTGAAGGGGATTCCTTCTCCTACAGTGAGCAGTTCTTC
TRBJ2-5 | TRBV15 | NA | NA | CATSRDSVADRTQYF | TGTGCCACCAGCAGAGATTCAGTAGCGGACCGGACCCAGTACTTC
TRBJ2-7 | TRBV15 | NA | TRBD1 | CATSREGGQGSTYEQYF | TGTGCCACCAGCAGAGAAGGGGGACAGGGAAGCACCTACGAGCAGTACTTC
TRBJ2-2 | TRBV2 | many | TRBD2 | CASRGTTSGSNTGELFF | TGTGCCAGCAGAGGAACCACTAGCGGGAGTAACACCGGGGAGCTGTTTTTT
TRBJ2-5 | TRBV7-6 | NA | NA | CASSLEAGNQETQYF | TGTGCCAGCAGCTTAGAGGCAGGAAACCAAGAGACCCAGTACTTC
TRBJ1-1 | TRBV7-2 | NA | TRBD1 | CASSSLQGAYPAEAFF | TGTGCCAGCAGCTCCCTACAGGGGGCGTATCCCGCTGAAGCTTTCTTT
TRBJ2-7 | TRBV29-1 | few | TRBD1 | CSVMTLGQVKEQYF | TGCAGCGTGATGACTCTGGGACAGGTGAAAGAGCAGTACTTC
TRBJ2-5 | TRBV19 | NA | NA | CASSIIFQTNYQETQYF | TGTGCCAGTAGTATAATCTTCCAGACTAATTACCAAGAGACCCAGTACTTC
TRBJ1-1 | TRBV12-3/TRBV12-4 | many | TRBD1 | CASRDSLNTEAFF | TGCGCCAGCAGGGACAGTTTGAACACTGAAGCTTTCTTT